The 2 T cell receptor beta chains reported below all come from one sample, sequenced in a study of breast tumors, draining lymph nodes, adjacent tissues. TCRdb independently ran MiXCR on the multiplex PCR reads; one entry per CDR3 protein. The sample includes about 140,000 distinct CDR3 sequences, 30% to 35% seen only once; the top ten take roughly 2.2%. Breast cancer patients provided tissue from their axillary draining lymph nodes. Sequenced: axillary lymph node tissue. These TCRs come from a female donor with breast cancer. Some clones in this sample may be carry-over from other donors' samples.

This clonotype was recorded at least ten times. The chain couples TRBV5-1 to TRBJ1-2; 7 bases map to TRBD1. This CDR3 is 14 amino acids long. CDR1 and CDR2 (germline): SGHRS, YFSETQ. Unmatched junction bases numbered 5, after V lost 4 bases and J lost 2 bases. The CDR3, as DNA: TGCGCCAGCAGCCTGGGGGACAGCAACTATGGCTACACCTTC. As protein: CASSLGDSNYGYTF.

This clonotype came up a few times. The rearrangement uses TRBV18 and TRBJ2-6; perhaps TRBD2 as D (6 bases). V was shortened by 0 bases and J by 1 base, with 7 bases between the two germline ends. Germline lookup yields CDR1 KGHSH and CDR2 LQKENI. The CDR3 totals 16 residues. The CDR3 coding sequence is TGTGCCAGCTCACCACCTGGGAGGTCTGGGGCCAACGTCCTGACTTTC. It codes for CASSPPGRSGANVLTF.